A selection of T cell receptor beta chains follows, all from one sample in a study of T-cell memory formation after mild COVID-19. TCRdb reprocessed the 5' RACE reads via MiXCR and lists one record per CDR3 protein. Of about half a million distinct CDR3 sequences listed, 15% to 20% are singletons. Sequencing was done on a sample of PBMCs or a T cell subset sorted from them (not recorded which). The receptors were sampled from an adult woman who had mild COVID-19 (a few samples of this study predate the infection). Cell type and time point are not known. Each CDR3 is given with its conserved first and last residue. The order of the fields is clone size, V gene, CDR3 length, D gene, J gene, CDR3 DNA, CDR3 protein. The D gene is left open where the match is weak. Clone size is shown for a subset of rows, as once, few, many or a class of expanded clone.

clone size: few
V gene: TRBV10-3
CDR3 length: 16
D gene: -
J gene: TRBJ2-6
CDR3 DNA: TGTGCCATCAGTGAGTCGGCAGCCGATGGGGCCAACGTCCTGACTTTC
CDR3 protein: CAISESAADGANVLTF

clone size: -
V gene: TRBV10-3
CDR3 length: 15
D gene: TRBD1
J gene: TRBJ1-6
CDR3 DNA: TGTGCCATCAGTGACCCACGACAGGGGATATCACCCCTCCACTTT
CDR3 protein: CAISDPRQGISPLHF

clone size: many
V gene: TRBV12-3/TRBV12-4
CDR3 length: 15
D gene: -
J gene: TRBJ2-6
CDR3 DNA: TGTGCCAGCAGTTTTAGAGAGACTGGGGCCAACGTCCTGACTTTC
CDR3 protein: CASSFRETGANVLTF

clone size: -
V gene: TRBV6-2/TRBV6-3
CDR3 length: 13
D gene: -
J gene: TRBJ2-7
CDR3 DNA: TGTGCCAGCAGCCACCAGATAAACTACGAGCAGTACTTC
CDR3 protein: CASSHQINYEQYF

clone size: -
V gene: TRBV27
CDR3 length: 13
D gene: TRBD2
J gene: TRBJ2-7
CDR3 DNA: TGTGCCAGCAGCATTGGACTAGGCTACGAGCAGTACTTC
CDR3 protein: CASSIGLGYEQYF

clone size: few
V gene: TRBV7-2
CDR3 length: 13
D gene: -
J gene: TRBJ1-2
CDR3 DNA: TGTGCCAGCAGCTTAAAAGGGGATAATGGCTACACCTTC
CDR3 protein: CASSLKGDNGYTF

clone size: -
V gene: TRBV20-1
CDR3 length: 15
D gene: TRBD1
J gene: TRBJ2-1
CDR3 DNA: TGCAGTGCTGCCTTAGACAGGGGGCGTTACAATGAGCAGTTCTTC
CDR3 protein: CSAALDRGRYNEQFF

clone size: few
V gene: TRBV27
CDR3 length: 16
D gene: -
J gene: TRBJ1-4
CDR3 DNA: TGTGCCAGCAGTTATGGGGGCGACAGGTATAATGAAAAACTGTTTTTT
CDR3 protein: CASSYGGDRYNEKLFF

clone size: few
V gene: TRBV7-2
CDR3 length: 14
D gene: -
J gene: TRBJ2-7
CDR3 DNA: TGTGCCAGCAGCTTAGAGAGGGCGGCCTACGAGCAGTACTTC
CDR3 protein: CASSLERAAYEQYF

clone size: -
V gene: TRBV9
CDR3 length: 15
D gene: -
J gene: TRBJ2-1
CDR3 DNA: TGTGCCAGCAGCGTAGCTTACGTTGGGGGTTATGAGAAGTTCTTC
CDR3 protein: CASSVAYVGGYEKFF

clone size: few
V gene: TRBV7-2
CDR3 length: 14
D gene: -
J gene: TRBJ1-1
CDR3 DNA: TGTGCCAGCAGCTTAGGGGGCGGATACACTGAAGCTTTCTTT
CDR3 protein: CASSLGGGYTEAFF

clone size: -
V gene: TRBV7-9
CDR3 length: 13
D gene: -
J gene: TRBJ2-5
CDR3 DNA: TGTGCCAGCGGGAGGGGGAGTTTTCAGACCCAGTACTTC
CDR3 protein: CASGRGSFQTQYF

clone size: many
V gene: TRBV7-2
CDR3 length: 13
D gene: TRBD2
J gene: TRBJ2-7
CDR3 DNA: TGTGCCAGCCGGGCGGGAGGGCCCTACGAGCAGTACTTC
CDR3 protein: CASRAGGPYEQYF

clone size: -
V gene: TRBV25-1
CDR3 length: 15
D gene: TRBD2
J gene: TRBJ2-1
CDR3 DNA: TGTGCCAGCAGTGAAGCTTTAGCGGGAGCGAATGAGCAGTTCTTC
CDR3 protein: CASSEALAGANEQFF

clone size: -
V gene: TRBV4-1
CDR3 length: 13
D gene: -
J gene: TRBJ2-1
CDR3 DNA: TGCGCCAGCAGCCGACCGGGTGTTAATGAGCAGTTCTTC
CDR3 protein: CASSRPGVNEQFF

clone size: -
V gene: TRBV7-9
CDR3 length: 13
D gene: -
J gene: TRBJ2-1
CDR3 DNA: TGTGCCAGCAGAGCGGCCCCCCCCCATGAGCAGTTCTTC
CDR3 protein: CASRAAPPHEQFF

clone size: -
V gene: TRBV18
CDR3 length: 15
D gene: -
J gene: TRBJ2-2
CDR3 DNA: TGTGCCAGCTCACCGGGCGCCGGATCAGCCGGGGAGCTGTTTTTT
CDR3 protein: CASSPGAGSAGELFF

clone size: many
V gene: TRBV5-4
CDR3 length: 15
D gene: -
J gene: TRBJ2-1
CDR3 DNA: TGTGCCAGCAGCTTGGTAGGGAACTCCTACAATGAGCAGTTCTTC
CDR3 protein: CASSLVGNSYNEQFF

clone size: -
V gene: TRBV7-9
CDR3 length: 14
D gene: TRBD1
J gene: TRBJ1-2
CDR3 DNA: TGTGCCAGCAGCTTAAAGGACAGGGATTATGGCTACACCTTC
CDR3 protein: CASSLKDRDYGYTF

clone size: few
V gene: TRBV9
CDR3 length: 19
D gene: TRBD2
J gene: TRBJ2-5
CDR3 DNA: TGTGCCAGCAGCGCCGATCCCCACGTGGTGGCGGGGGGGCAAGAGACCCAGTACTTC
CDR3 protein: CASSADPHVVAGGQETQYF

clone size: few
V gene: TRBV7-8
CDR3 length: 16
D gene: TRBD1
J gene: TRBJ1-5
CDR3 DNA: TGTGCCAGCAGCTTAAGGGGACAGGGGTACGAACAGCCCCAGCATTTT
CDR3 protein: CASSLRGQGYEQPQHF

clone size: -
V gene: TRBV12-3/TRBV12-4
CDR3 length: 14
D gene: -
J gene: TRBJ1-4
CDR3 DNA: TGTGCCAGCAGTCCACAGGGTCTGAAGGAAAAACTGTTTTTT
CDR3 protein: CASSPQGLKEKLFF

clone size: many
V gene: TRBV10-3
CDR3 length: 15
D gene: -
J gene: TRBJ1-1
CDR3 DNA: TGTGCCATCGGACCTAGGGGAGCGGGGAACACTGAAGCTTTCTTT
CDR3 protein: CAIGPRGAGNTEAFF

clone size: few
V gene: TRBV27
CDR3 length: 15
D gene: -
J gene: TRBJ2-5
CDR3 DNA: TGTGCCAGCAGTTTTGTGGGCGGCTCCGGGGAGACCCAGTACTTC
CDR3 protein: CASSFVGGSGETQYF

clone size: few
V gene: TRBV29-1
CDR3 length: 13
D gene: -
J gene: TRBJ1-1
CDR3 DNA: TGCAGCGTTGATGAGGGGTTGAACACTGAAGCTTTCTTT
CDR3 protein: CSVDEGLNTEAFF

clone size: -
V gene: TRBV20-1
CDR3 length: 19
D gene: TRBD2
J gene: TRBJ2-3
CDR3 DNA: TGCAGTGCTAGAGGGGGACTAGCGGGAGGGACCCTTAGCACAGATACGCAGTATTTT
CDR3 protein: CSARGGLAGGTLSTDTQYF

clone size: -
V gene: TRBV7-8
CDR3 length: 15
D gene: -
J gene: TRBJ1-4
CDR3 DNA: TGTGCCAGCAGCCCCGAGGGGCTGCCTAATGAAAAACTGTTTTTT
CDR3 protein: CASSPEGLPNEKLFF

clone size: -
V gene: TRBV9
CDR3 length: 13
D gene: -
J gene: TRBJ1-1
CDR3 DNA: TGTGCCAGCACCCCGCCGAGGAGCACTGAAGCTTTCTTT
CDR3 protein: CASTPPRSTEAFF

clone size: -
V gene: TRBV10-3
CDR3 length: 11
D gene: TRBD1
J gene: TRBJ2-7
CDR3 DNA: TGTGCCGCGAGGACAGGGGAGCGGGAGTACTTC
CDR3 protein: CAARTGEREYF

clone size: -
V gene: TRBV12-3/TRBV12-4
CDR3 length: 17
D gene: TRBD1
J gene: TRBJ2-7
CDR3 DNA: TGTGCCAGCAGTTTAGTCCATCGGGACAGAGTCTCCTACGAGCAGTACTTC
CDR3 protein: CASSLVHRDRVSYEQYF

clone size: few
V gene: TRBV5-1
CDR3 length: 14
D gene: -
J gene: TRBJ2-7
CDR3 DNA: TGCGCCAGCAGCCCGGACAGTACCAGCTACGAGCAGTACTTC
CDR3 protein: CASSPDSTSYEQYF

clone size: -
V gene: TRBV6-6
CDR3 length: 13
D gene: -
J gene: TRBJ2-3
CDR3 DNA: TGTGCCAGCAGTGCCCCAGGGGTAGATACGCAGTATTTT
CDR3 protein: CASSAPGVDTQYF

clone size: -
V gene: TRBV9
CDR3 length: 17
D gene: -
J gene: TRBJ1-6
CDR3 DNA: TGTGCCAGCAGCGTAGCCTCCGGACCGACCTATAATTCACCCCTCCACTTT
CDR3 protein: CASSVASGPTYNSPLHF

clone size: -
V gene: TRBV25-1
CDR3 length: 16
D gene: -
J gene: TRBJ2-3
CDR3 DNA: TGTGCCAGCACCCCTAATCGGGGCTGGATCACAGATACGCAGTATTTT
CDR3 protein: CASTPNRGWITDTQYF

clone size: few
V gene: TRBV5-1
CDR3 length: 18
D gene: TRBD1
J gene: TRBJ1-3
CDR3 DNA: TGCGCCAGCAGCTTGGGACAGGGGGCTGCACGGTCTGGAAACATCATATATTTT
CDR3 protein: CASSLGQGAARSGNIIYF

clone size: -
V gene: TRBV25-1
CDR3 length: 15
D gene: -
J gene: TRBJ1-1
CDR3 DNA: TGTGCCAGCAGCGTTACAGGTGGGGGGGCGACTGAAGCTTTCTTT
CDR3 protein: CASSVTGGGATEAFF

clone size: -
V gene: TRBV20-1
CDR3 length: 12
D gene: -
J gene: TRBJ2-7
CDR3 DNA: TGCAGTGCTAGTGGGCAGACCTACGAGCAGTACTTC
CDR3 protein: CSASGQTYEQYF

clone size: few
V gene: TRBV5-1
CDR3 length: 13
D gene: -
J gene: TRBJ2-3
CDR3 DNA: TGCGCCAGCAGCTCATTCGGAATAGATACGCAGTATTTT
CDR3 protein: CASSSFGIDTQYF

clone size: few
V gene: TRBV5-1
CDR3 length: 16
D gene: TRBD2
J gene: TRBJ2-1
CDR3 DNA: TGCGCCAGCAGCCTACCGACTAGCGGGGGTAACAATGAGCAGTTCTTC
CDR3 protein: CASSLPTSGGNNEQFF

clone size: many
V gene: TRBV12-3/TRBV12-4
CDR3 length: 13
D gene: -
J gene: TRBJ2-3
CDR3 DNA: TGTGCCAGCAGTTTCCCTAGCACAGATACGCAGTATTTT
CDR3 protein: CASSFPSTDTQYF

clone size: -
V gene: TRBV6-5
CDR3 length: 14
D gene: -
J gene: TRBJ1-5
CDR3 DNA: TGTGCCAGCAGTTACTCACGGGGAACTCAGCCCCAGCATTTT
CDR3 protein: CASSYSRGTQPQHF

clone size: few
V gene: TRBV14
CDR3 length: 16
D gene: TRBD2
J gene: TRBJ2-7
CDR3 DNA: TGTGCCAGCAGCGCCCGTTTACCCGGACTAGACTACGAGCAGTACTTC
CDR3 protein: CASSARLPGLDYEQYF

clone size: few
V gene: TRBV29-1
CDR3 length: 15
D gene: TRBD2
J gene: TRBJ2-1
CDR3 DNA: TGCAGCGTGGGGACTAGCGGCCTCTCCTACAATGAGCAGTTCTTC
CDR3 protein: CSVGTSGLSYNEQFF

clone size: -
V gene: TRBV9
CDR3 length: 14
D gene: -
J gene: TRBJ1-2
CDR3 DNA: TGTGCCAGCAGCGTAGGGGACGGAAACTATGGCTACACCTTC
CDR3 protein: CASSVGDGNYGYTF

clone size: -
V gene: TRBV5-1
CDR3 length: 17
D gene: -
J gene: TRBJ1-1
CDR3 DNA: TGCGCCAGCAGCTTGGGTCCTCAGGGAATAGGGAACACTGAAGCTTTCTTT
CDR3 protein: CASSLGPQGIGNTEAFF

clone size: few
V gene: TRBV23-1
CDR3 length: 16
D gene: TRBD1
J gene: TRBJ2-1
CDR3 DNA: TGCGCCAGCAGTCAATGGTCAGGACAGGCCGACAATGAGCAGTTCTTC
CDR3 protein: CASSQWSGQADNEQFF

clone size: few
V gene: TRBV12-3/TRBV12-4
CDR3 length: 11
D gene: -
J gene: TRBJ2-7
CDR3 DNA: TGTGCCAGCAGTTTTACCCACGAGCAGTACTTC
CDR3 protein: CASSFTHEQYF

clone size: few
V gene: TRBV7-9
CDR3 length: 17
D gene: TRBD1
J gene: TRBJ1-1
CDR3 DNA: TGTGCCAGCAGCATCCCCCGGGACAGGGGGCAAGAGACTGAAGCTTTCTTT
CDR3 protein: CASSIPRDRGQETEAFF

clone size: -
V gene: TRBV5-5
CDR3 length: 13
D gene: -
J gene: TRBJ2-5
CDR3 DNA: TGTGCCAGCAGCTTGCTCTCTCCGGAGACCCAGTACTTC
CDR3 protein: CASSLLSPETQYF

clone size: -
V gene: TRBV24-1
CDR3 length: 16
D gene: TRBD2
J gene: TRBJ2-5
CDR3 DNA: TGTGCCACCAGTGATCCTTCGATCCCGGGGGGGGAGACCCAGTACTTC
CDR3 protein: CATSDPSIPGGETQYF

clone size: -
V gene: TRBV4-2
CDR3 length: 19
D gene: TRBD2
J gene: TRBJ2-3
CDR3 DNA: TGTGCCAGCAGCCGCCGGACTAGCGGGGGGGATAGCACTTCAGATACGCAGTATTTT
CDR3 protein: CASSRRTSGGDSTSDTQYF

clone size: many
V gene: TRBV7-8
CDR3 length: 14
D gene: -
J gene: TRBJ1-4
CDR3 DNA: TGTGCCAGCAGCTCCTCTCCGAGGACCCTATTTATGTTTTTT
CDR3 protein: CASSSSPRTLFMFF

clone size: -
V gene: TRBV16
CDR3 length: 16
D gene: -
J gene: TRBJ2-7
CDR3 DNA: TGTGCCAGCAGCCAATTCAGTTCGGGGCCATCCTACGAGCAGTACTTC
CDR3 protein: CASSQFSSGPSYEQYF

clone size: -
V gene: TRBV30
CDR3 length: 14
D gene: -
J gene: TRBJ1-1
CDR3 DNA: TGTGCCTTCCTCCGGGGACGGTCGAACACTGAAGCTTTCTTT
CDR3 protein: CAFLRGRSNTEAFF